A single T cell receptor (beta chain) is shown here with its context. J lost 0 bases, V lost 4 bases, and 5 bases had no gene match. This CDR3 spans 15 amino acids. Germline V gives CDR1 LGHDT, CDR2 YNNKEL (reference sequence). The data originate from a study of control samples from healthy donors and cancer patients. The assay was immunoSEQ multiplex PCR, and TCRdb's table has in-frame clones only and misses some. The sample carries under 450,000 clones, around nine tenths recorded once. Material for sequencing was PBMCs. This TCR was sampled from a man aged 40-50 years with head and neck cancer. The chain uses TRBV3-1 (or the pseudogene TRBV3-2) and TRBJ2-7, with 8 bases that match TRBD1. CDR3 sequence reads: CASSLEDRVSYEQYF. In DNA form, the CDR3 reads TGTGCCAGCAGCCTTGAGGACAGGGTCTCCTACGAGCAGTACTTC.